This TCR beta chain was captured in a study of blood T cell repertoires in COVID-19. Study overall: Sample material is recorded as cDNA or gDNA derived from T cells, B-cell-depleted T cells, or PBMCs.

Ages ranged from about 18 to 89 years, with residence in under 25 US areas. Clinical history as reported by participants underpinned cohort assignment. In the original processing: Reference gene primer amplification gave estimated nucleated cell counts. The assay was immunoSEQ multiplex PCR, and TCRdb's table has in-frame clones only and misses some. D and trimming come from the DNA, and the V and J calls and clone size come from that table. The table records about 200,000 clones, approximately 80% of them present only once. The clonotype was recovered from a woman aged 35 to 49 with acute COVID-19. Sequenced input: PBMCs or T cells enriched from blood (not recorded which).

CDR3 residues: CATSDPGGSSYNEQFF. CDR3 sequence (DNA): TGTGCCACCAGTGATCCAGGGGGGAGCTCCTACAATGAGCAGTTCTTC. The chain recombines TRBV24-1 with TRBJ2-1; the D gene is possibly TRBD1 (7 bases). V was trimmed by 3 bases and J by 0 bases, leaving 11 bases between them. Germline V lookup: CDR1 KGHDR, CDR2 SFDVKD. The CDR3 spans 16 residues.